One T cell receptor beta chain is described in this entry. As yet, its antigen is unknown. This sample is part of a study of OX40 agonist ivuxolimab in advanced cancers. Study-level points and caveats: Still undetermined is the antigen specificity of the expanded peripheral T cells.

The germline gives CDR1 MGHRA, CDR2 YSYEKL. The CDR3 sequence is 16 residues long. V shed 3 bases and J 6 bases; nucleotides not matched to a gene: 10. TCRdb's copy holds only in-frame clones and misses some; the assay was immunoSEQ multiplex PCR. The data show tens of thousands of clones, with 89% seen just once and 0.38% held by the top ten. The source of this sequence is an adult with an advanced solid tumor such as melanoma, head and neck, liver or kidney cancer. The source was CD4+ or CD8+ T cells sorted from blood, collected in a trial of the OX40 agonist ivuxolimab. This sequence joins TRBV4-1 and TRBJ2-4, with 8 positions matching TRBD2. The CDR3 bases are TGCGCCAGCAGCCAGGGTACCGGGACTAGAACAAACATTCAGTACTTC. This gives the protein CASSQGTGTRTNIQYF.